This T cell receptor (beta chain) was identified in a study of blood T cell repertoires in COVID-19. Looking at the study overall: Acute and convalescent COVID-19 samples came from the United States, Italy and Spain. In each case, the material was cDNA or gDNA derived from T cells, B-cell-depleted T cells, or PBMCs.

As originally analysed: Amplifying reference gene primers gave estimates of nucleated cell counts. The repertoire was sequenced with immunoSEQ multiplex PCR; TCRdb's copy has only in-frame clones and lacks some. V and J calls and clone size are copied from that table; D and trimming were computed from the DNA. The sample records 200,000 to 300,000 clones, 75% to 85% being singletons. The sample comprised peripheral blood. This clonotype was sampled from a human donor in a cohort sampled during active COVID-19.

CDR3 nucleotides: TGTGCCAGCAGCGAGGGGCAGTTTAATGAAAAACTGTTTTTT. This gives the protein CASSEGQFNEKLFF. V is TRBV9 and J is TRBJ1-4; D possibly corresponds to TRBD1 (5 bases). The CDR3 totals 14 residues. Trimming took off 3 bases at V and 4 bases at J, with 10 bases between the two ends. Germline CDR1 is SGDLS and CDR2 is YYNGEE.